Described below is a single T cell receptor (beta chain) sequence and its context. As yet, its antigen is unknown. The source of the sample is a study of cytomegalovirus exposure and HLA in healthy donors. Looking at the study overall: The use of the same platform for the roughly 130 validation repertoires and the 550 to 850 first-cohort repertoires was reported by a later analysis. Study-wide results and caveats: Specificity for CMV antigens was confirmed in vitro for three of the CMV-associated chains. For cytomegalovirus status, the classifier reportedly gave diagnoses with high specificity and sensitivity.

Trimming took 4 bases from V and 5 from J; bases not matched to a gene: 3. CDR1 is SGDLS and CDR2 is YYNGEE in the germline V gene. The CDR3 extends over 12 amino acids. Profiled with immunoSEQ multiplex PCR; TCRdb holds only in-frame clones, not every one. This sample has more than 45,000 clones; roughly 87% occur once, and the top ten carry roughly 15%. The sequence was collected from a woman aged 18-29 years in good health and CMV-seronegative. Sequenced input: PBMCs. The chain uses TRBV9 and TRBJ2-7; 7 positions match TRBD1. In nucleotides, the CDR3 is TGTGCCAGCAGCCCAGGGGGACACGAGCAGTACTTC. It specifies CASSPGGHEQYF.